Listed below are T cell receptor beta chains from one sample, sequenced in a study of spatial heterogeneity in lung cancer. TCRdb recomputed calls from the 5' RACE reads with MiXCR, one row per CDR3 protein. This sample has around 19,000 distinct CDR3 sequences, with over 20% found just once. The starting material was PBMCs, obtained at surgery. The receptor set was obtained from a female donor with early-stage non-small cell lung cancer. Each CDR3 is given with its conserved first and last residue.

j_gene: TRBJ1-5; v_gene: TRBV6-2/TRBV6-3; CDR3aa: CASSPGTGNSNQPQHF
j_gene: TRBJ1-2; v_gene: TRBV4-3; CDR3aa: CASSQVRRGLLACYGYTF
j_gene: TRBJ1-1; v_gene: TRBV3-1; CDR3aa: CASSQRGNENTEAFF
j_gene: TRBJ1-4; v_gene: TRBV12-3/TRBV12-4; CDR3aa: CASRRDEKLFF
j_gene: TRBJ2-7; v_gene: TRBV7-2; CDR3aa: CASSYTSGKPYEQYF
j_gene: TRBJ2-7; v_gene: TRBV6-6; CDR3aa: CASGTSGSRYEQYF
j_gene: TRBJ2-1; v_gene: TRBV29-1; CDR3aa: CSDSTSGRENEQFF
j_gene: TRBJ2-5; v_gene: TRBV29-1; CDR3aa: CSVLGSFQTQYF
j_gene: TRBJ2-5; v_gene: TRBV29-1; CDR3aa: CSVMFPEETQYF
j_gene: TRBJ2-3; v_gene: TRBV18; CDR3aa: CASSRVSASDTQYF
j_gene: TRBJ2-3; v_gene: TRBV7-9; CDR3aa: CASRPGLATDTQYF
j_gene: TRBJ2-1; v_gene: TRBV6-2/TRBV6-3; CDR3aa: CASKPQGNEQFF
j_gene: TRBJ1-1; v_gene: TRBV30; CDR3aa: CAWMGRGGLNTEAFF
j_gene: TRBJ2-3; v_gene: TRBV6-6; CDR3aa: CASRRTSGTDTQYF
j_gene: TRBJ2-1; v_gene: TRBV12-3/TRBV12-4; CDR3aa: CASSPTGVHNEQFF
j_gene: TRBJ1-1; v_gene: TRBV19; CDR3aa: CASSINMNTEAFF
j_gene: TRBJ2-7; v_gene: TRBV7-3; CDR3aa: CASSRSPGGSSYEQYF
j_gene: TRBJ2-5; v_gene: TRBV7-8; CDR3aa: CASSSPKGQGVEETQYF
j_gene: TRBJ2-3; v_gene: TRBV12-3/TRBV12-4; CDR3aa: CASSLNPGGFTDTQYF
j_gene: TRBJ1-2; v_gene: TRBV29-1; CDR3aa: CSVNPRDYNGYTF
j_gene: TRBJ2-1; v_gene: TRBV20-1; CDR3aa: CSASGSDRLEQFF
j_gene: TRBJ2-1; v_gene: TRBV4-3; CDR3aa: CASSQELAGYAMSSYGQFF
j_gene: TRBJ2-2; v_gene: TRBV21-1; CDR3aa: CASSNRTGNTGELFF
j_gene: TRBJ1-2; v_gene: TRBV3-1; CDR3aa: CASSLTSGGRGYTF
j_gene: TRBJ2-7; v_gene: TRBV10-3; CDR3aa: CAISGGSMGSYEQYF
j_gene: TRBJ1-1; v_gene: TRBV29-1; CDR3aa: CSVLWEGEAFF
j_gene: TRBJ2-7; v_gene: TRBV6-2/TRBV6-3; CDR3aa: CASNRLAGDYEQYF
j_gene: TRBJ1-2; v_gene: TRBV20-1; CDR3aa: CSARGTGGEGYTF
j_gene: TRBJ2-3; v_gene: TRBV4-2; CDR3aa: CASSHGRLTTDTQYF
j_gene: TRBJ2-7; v_gene: TRBV5-1; CDR3aa: CASHEPGRTLTYEQYF
j_gene: TRBJ2-7; v_gene: TRBV28; CDR3aa: CASRSETHSYYEQYF
j_gene: TRBJ1-5; v_gene: TRBV6-2/TRBV6-3; CDR3aa: CASSYKDNQPQHF
j_gene: TRBJ1-2; v_gene: TRBV29-1; CDR3aa: CSVEEGSSGYTF
j_gene: TRBJ1-2; v_gene: TRBV29-1; CDR3aa: CSVVWLAPF
j_gene: TRBJ2-1; v_gene: TRBV24-1; CDR3aa: CATSGSSGSGYNEQFF
j_gene: TRBJ1-6; v_gene: TRBV28; CDR3aa: CASRQRSPLHF
j_gene: TRBJ2-1; v_gene: TRBV29-1; CDR3aa: CSAGTGEGGEQFF
j_gene: TRBJ2-5; v_gene: TRBV4-3; CDR3aa: CASSQGLRGGGETQYF
j_gene: TRBJ2-3; v_gene: TRBV7-9; CDR3aa: CASSLLREGTDTQYF
j_gene: TRBJ2-2; v_gene: TRBV18; CDR3aa: CASSPPQGALITGELFF
j_gene: TRBJ2-1; v_gene: TRBV30; CDR3aa: CACLAGVARGEQFF
j_gene: TRBJ2-3; v_gene: TRBV20-1; CDR3aa: CSALTLTSGSTDTQYF
j_gene: TRBJ1-5; v_gene: TRBV20-1; CDR3aa: CSASPRTNQPQHF
j_gene: TRBJ1-1; v_gene: TRBV6-1; CDR3aa: CASSAGYGSDTEAFF
j_gene: TRBJ2-3; v_gene: TRBV11-2; CDR3aa: CASSLDRHTQYF
j_gene: TRBJ1-3; v_gene: TRBV20-1; CDR3aa: CSARVDSSGNTIYF
j_gene: TRBJ2-1; v_gene: TRBV20-1; CDR3aa: CSARTSGSSYNEQFF
j_gene: TRBJ2-5; v_gene: TRBV28; CDR3aa: CASSLRGTQYF
j_gene: TRBJ2-5; v_gene: TRBV20-1; CDR3aa: CSAREYETQYF
j_gene: TRBJ1-5; v_gene: TRBV28; CDR3aa: CASSFLRTHNQPQHF